Below, 6 T cell receptor beta chains from the same sample are listed, as sequenced in a study of CD8 T cells in Susac syndrome. Reverse transcription of about 0.5 to 1 ug RNA used random hexamers. TCRdb independently ran MiXCR on the immunoSEQ multiplex PCR reads; one entry per CDR3 protein. The data hold approximately 150,000 distinct CDR3 sequences, with 90% to 96% observed a single time. The sample taken for sequencing was CD4+ T cells from PBMCs. The receptors originated from a human donor with Susac syndrome.

This sequence joins TRBV5-1 and TRBJ2-7; the D is unclear. Germline-derived CDR1 and CDR2 are SGHRS and YFSETQ. Trimming stripped 1 base from V and 13 bases from J, with 15 bases between. The CDR3 totals 12 residues. CDR3 amino acids: CASSLSSAVRYF. The CDR3 DNA reads TGCGCCAGCAGCTTGAGCAGCGCCGTTCGTTACTTC.

The CDR3 DNA follows: TGTGCCATCAGAAGGGACAACTCTGGAAACACCATATATTTT. Its translation: CAIRRDNSGNTIYF. This chain joins TRBV10-3 and TRBJ1-3; a possible D gene is TRBD1 (6 bases). The CDR3 is 14 residues long. V lost 6 bases and J lost 0, with 9 bases in between. CDR1 and CDR2 (germline): ENHRY, SYGVKD.

This rearrangement joins TRBV3-1 to TRBJ2-1; 7 nucleotides match TRBD2. The germline CDR1 and CDR2 sequences are LGHDT and YNNKEL (reference sequence). The CDR3 sequence is 12 residues long. Losses at the gene ends were 5 bases for V and 9 bases for J; bases not matched to a gene: 4. The chain's CDR3 is CASSTRTSEQFF. CDR3 DNA: TGTGCCAGCAGCACGCGGACTAGTGAGCAGTTCTTC.

The chain links TRBV19 to TRBJ2-7; D is unclear. There are 12 residues in the CDR3. Germline V lookup: CDR1 LNHDA, CDR2 SQIVND (reference sequence). The V gene lost 5 bases and the J gene lost 1 base, with 6 bases spanning the gap. The CDR3 region is CASSEGSYEQYF. The CDR3 bases are TGTGCCAGTAGTGAAGGTTCCTACGAGCAGTACTTC.

V gene TRBV7-2 combines with J gene TRBJ2-7, with 8 bases that match TRBD1. The ends lost 6 bases at V and 11 bases at J; junction bases unmatched: 9. The CDR3 runs 12 residues. The germline CDR1 and CDR2 sequences are SGHTA and FQGNSA. The CDR3 bases are TGTGCCAGCAGGCCCGGGACAGGCATGGAGTACTTC. It specifies CASRPGTGMEYF. The whole variable domain, filled in from reference TRBV7-2 and TRBJ2-7, reads GAGVSQSPSNKVTEKGKDVELRCDPISGHTALYWYRQSLGQGLEFLIYFQGNSAPDKSGLPSDRFSAERTGGSVSTLTIQRTQQEDSAVYLCASRPGTGMEYFGPGTRLTVT.

The chain is built from TRBV28 and TRBJ2-3; TRBD2 agrees at 12 bases. V dropped 6 bases and J dropped 5; count of bases not matched to a gene: 9. The CDR3 contains 16 residues. The germline gives CDR1 MDHEN, CDR2 SYDVKM. CDR3 sequence (DNA): TGTGCCAGCAGCCAACTTGGACTAGCGGGGATAGATACGCAGTATTTT. Its translation is CASSQLGLAGIDTQYF.